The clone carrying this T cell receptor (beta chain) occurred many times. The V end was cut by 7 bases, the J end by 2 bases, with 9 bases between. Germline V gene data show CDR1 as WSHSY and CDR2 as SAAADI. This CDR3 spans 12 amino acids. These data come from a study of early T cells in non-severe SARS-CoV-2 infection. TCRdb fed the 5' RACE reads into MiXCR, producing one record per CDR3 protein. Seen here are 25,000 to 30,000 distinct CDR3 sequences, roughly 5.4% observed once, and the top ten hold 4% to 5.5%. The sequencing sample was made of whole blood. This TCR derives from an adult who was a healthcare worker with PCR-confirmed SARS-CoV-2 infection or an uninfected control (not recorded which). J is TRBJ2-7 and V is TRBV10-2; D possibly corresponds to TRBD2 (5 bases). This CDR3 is CASTGSTYEQYF. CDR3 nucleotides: TGCGCCAGCACGGGATCCACCTACGAGCAGTACTTC.